Below are 5 T cell receptor beta chains sequenced from a single sample in a study of cytomegalovirus exposure and HLA in healthy donors. It was with 60 Vbeta and 13 Jbeta primers that the PCR ran. The assay was immunoSEQ multiplex PCR, and TCRdb's table has in-frame clones only and misses some. The data show under 110,000 clones, around 80% seen once. Sequences were obtained from PBMCs. These receptors all stem from a man aged 35 to 55 in good health and CMV-seronegative.

The chain combines TRBV7-9 with TRBJ2-5, with 8 bases fitting TRBD2. From germline, CDR1 is SEHNR and CDR2 FQNEAQ (reference sequence). The CDR3 loop spans 17 amino acids. J was trimmed by 5 bases and V by 4 bases; bases with no gene match: 15. The DNA for the CDR3 is TGTGCCAGCAGCTCTGGGGTGGCTAGCGGGCAAGCGGAGACCCAGTACTTC. Encoded protein: CASSSGVASGQAETQYF.

The chain links TRBV14 to TRBJ1-6; D remains ambiguous. The CDR3 loop spans 16 amino acids. Germline CDR1 SGHDN, CDR2 FVKESK. With 3 bases removed from V and 3 bases from J, the gap between germline ends came to 12 bases. CDR3 loop: CASSHGRQRYNSPLHF. As DNA, the CDR3 is TGTGCCAGCAGCCACGGTAGACAACGCTATAATTCACCCCTCCACTTT.

This clone has only a few counts. The DNA for the CDR3 is TGTGCCAGCAGTTACCCCAGGCCCGGGGAGCTGTTTTTT. It specifies CASSYPRPGELFF. V and J are TRBV6-5 and TRBJ2-2; no firm D call. The germline V gene has CDR1 MNHEY and CDR2 SVGAGI. The CDR3 loop spans 13 amino acids. V was cut by 2 bases and J by 6 bases, with 7 bases left in between.

This chain uses TRBV4-1 with TRBJ1-3; D may be TRBD1 (6 bases). Germline CDR1 reads MGHRA; CDR2 reads YSYEKL. V lost 1 base and J 1 base, leaving 11 bases between the germline ends. This CDR3 is 16 amino acids long. In DNA form, the CDR3 reads TGCGCCAGCAGCCAAGCGGACAGCACGTCTGGAAACACCATATATTTT. Encoded protein: CASSQADSTSGNTIYF.

The table lists this clone with a count of one. The V and J genes are TRBV28 and TRBJ1-1; D unresolved. CDR3 length equals 13 residues. V lost 6 bases to trimming and J lost 0 bases, with 8 bases between them. The V gene's germline CDR1 is MDHEN and CDR2 SYDVKM. The CDR3 reads CASRRQVNTEAFF. The CDR3 coding sequence is TGTGCCAGCAGACGTCAGGTGAACACTGAAGCTTTCTTT.